One sample yielded the 32 T cell receptor beta chains listed below, sequenced in a study of identical twins. TCRdb recomputed calls from the 5' RACE reads with MiXCR, one row per CDR3 protein. The sample carries over 600,000 distinct CDR3 sequences, about 20% recorded once. This sample also belongs to another study, concerning T cells expressing NK-cell markers.

The material sequenced was PBMCs. These TCRs come from a woman under 30 in good health.

This clonotype was recorded a few times. The V call is TRBV10-3, the J call TRBJ2-7; perhaps TRBD1 as D (5 bases). The CDR3 has 15 amino acids. The V end was cut by 3 bases, the J end by 0 bases, with 12 bases between. Germline V gives CDR1 ENHRY, CDR2 SYGVKD. The chain's CDR3 is CAISEKGLSSYEQYF. The CDR3 coding sequence is TGTGCCATCAGTGAAAAGGGGCTAAGCTCCTACGAGCAGTACTTC.

Here the CDR3 reads CASRDRQNSGNTIYF. The CDR3 bases are TGTGCCAGCAGAGACCGACAGAACTCTGGAAACACCATATATTTT. The V and J genes are TRBV6-1 and TRBJ1-3; possibly TRBD1 for D (5 bases). Germline assignment: CDR1 MNHNS and CDR2 SASEGT. The CDR3 loop spans 15 amino acids. The germline V and J ends were trimmed by 6 bases and 0 bases, with 12 bases remaining between them.

There are a few counts of this clonotype. The genes are TRBV14 and TRBJ1-1, with 7 bases matching TRBD1. This CDR3 is 16 amino acids long. V dropped 2 bases and J dropped 1; count of bases not matched to a gene: 7. Germline-derived CDR1 and CDR2 are SGHDN and FVKESK. CDR3 residues: CASSQRQGVGNTEAFF. CDR3 in DNA: TGTGCCAGCAGCCAAAGACAGGGTGTTGGGAACACTGAAGCTTTCTTT.

This clonotype was found many times. J is TRBJ2-3 and V is TRBV25-1; D unresolved. Trimming removed 7 bases from V and 2 bases from J, with 16 bases in between. The CDR3 has 15 residues. Germline V gene lookup returns CDR1 MGHDK and CDR2 SYGVNS. DNA for the CDR3: TGTGCCAGCACCCCCCGGGTGGGGTTCACAGATACGCAGTATTTT. Translation gives CASTPRVGFTDTQYF. The full variable domain, rest sourced from reference TRBV25-1 and TRBJ2-3, is EADIYQTPRYLVIGTGKKITLECSQTMGHDKMYWYQQDPGMELHLIHYSYGVNSTEKGDLSSESTVSRIRTEHFPLTLESARPSHTSQYLCASTPRVGFTDTQYFGPGTRLTVL.

This clonotype was seen only a few times. The chain uses TRBV7-2 and TRBJ2-1; tentative D call: TRBD2 (6 bases). The V end was cut by 4 bases, the J end by 8 bases, with 12 bases between. Germline V gene sequence: CDR1 SGHTA, CDR2 FQGNSA. The CDR3 extends over 13 amino acids. This CDR3 reads CASSWSPGDEQFF. CDR3 DNA sequence: TGTGCCAGCAGCTGGAGTCCGGGGGATGAGCAGTTCTTC. The full variable domain, completed using reference TRBV7-2 and TRBJ2-1, is GAGVSQSPSNKVTEKGKDVELRCDPISGHTALYWYRQSLGQGLEFLIYFQGNSAPDKSGLPSDRFSAERTGGSVSTLTIQRTQQEDSAVYLCASSWSPGDEQFFGPGTRLTVL.

This clonotype was recorded a few times. The V call is TRBV29-1, the J call TRBJ2-3; D is undetermined. V was cut by 0 bases and J by 6 bases, with 1 base left in between. The CDR3 is 10 amino acids. Germline CDR1 reads SQVTM; CDR2 reads ANQGSEA. CDR3 bases: TGCAGCGTTGAAGAGGATACGCAGTATTTT. As protein: CSVEEDTQYF.

This clonotype has more than one count but fewer than ten. The chain is built from TRBV24-1 and TRBJ2-5; the match to TRBD1 covers 8 bases. The J segment lost 6 bases and the V segment lost 11 bases, leaving 13 bases of the junction unmatched. The CDR3 consists of 14 residues. The germline gives CDR1 KGHDR, CDR2 SFDVKD. CDR3 region: CAISRTGNDKTQYF. CDR3 sequence (DNA): TGTGCCATCTCCAGGACAGGGAACGACAAGACCCAGTACTTC.

The chain has TRBV20-1 and TRBJ2-1; D remains ambiguous. The germline V gene has CDR1 DFQATT and CDR2 SNEGSKA (reference sequence). Trimming pared 0 bases from V and 9 bases from J, leaving 12 bases between. The CDR3 extends over 13 amino acids. The CDR3 here is CSARDGNPREQFF. CDR3 nucleotide sequence: TGCAGTGCTAGAGACGGCAACCCCCGTGAGCAGTTCTTC.

The V and J genes are TRBV29-1 and TRBJ1-1; a weak D match, TRBD1 (5 bases). The CDR3 consists of 13 residues. CDR1 and CDR2 (germline): SQVTM, ANQGSEA. The CDR3 loop reads CSISRGGNTEAFF. The CDR3 DNA reads as TGCAGTATCTCCCGTGGGGGGAACACTGAAGCTTTCTTT.

In this sample, this clonotype turned up a few times. The chain joins TRBV5-6 to TRBJ2-3; 8 bases map to TRBD1. CDR3 size: 16 residues. V lost 5 bases and J lost 6; bases outside the gene matches: 14. The germline CDR1 and CDR2 sequences are SGHDT and YYEEEE. The CDR3 nucleotides read TGTGCCAGCAGTTCGGACAGGGTATTGTCACGGGATACGCAGTATTTT. Translating it yields CASSSDRVLSRDTQYF.

This clonotype has just a few counts. The chain joins TRBV12-3 or TRBV12-4 to TRBJ2-7; maybe TRBD1 (5 bases). CDR3 length: 14 residues. V lost 0 bases and J 4 bases, leaving 10 bases between the germline ends. CDR3 amino acids: CASSLASRGYEQYF. The CDR3 DNA is TGTGCCAGCAGTTTAGCGTCAAGGGGTTACGAGCAGTACTTC.

This clonotype was counted between two and nine times. CDR3 region: CASSSNPTRKNTEAFF. CDR3 in DNA: TGCGCCAGCAGCTCCAACCCGACAAGAAAGAACACTGAAGCTTTCTTT. V is TRBV5-1 and J is TRBJ1-1, with D hard to call. Per germline, CDR1 SGHRS and CDR2 YFSETQ. This CDR3 is 16 amino acids long. V was cut by 3 bases and J by 1 base, with 16 bases left in between.

This clonotype was detected a few times. This chain uses TRBV6-5 with TRBJ2-6, with D perhaps assigned TRBD1 or TRBD2 (5 bases each). Germline CDR1 is MNHEY and CDR2 is SVGAGI. CDR3 length equals 18 residues. V was pared by 2 bases and J by 0 bases, with 14 bases between. CDR3 in DNA: TGTGCCAGCAGTTACGGGACCTATACCACCTCTGGGGCCAACGTCCTGACTTTC. It specifies CASSYGTYTTSGANVLTF.

This clonotype has a handful of counts. CDR3 region: CASSQYRLGEQPQHF. The DNA for the CDR3 is TGTGCCAGCAGCCAATACAGATTGGGAGAACAGCCCCAGCATTTT. The rearrangement links TRBV12-3 or TRBV12-4 to TRBJ1-5; no reliable D call. CDR3 size: 15 residues. V dropped 6 bases and J dropped 7 bases, with 19 bases sitting between them.

This rearrangement joins TRBV5-1 to TRBJ1-2; 8 bases line up with TRBD1. The CDR3 covers 14 residues. CDR1 and CDR2 from the germline V gene are SGHRS and YFSETQ. V shed 4 bases, J shed 4 bases, and the junction held 6 bases outside the gene matches. The CDR3 loop reads CASSHGQGAYGYTF. The CDR3, as DNA: TGCGCCAGCAGCCACGGACAGGGTGCCTATGGCTACACCTTC.

The genes are TRBV12-3 or TRBV12-4 and TRBJ2-5; either TRBD1 or TRBD2 may fit D (6 bases each). The CDR3 length is 16 residues. Trimming took 0 bases from V and 3 from J, leaving 14 bases between them. The CDR3 loop is CASSLAGAGLEETQYF. The CDR3 DNA sequence: TGTGCCAGCAGTTTAGCGGGGGCGGGGTTAGAAGAGACCCAGTACTTC.

On this clonotype itself: The conserved final phenylalanine or tryptophan is absent from the CDR3, which likely points to a read error. The chain combines TRBV12-3 or TRBV12-4 with TRBJ2-7; D might be TRBD1 or TRBD2, each matching 5 bases. This CDR3 contains 16 residues. V was trimmed by 1 base and J by 2 bases, leaving 15 bases between them. CDR3 amino acids: CASSLGGWDRTYEQYL. The CDR3, as DNA: TGTGCCAGCAGTTTAGGCGGTTGGGACCGAACCTACGAGCAGTACCTC.

This sequence joins TRBV10-3 and TRBJ2-5; 9 bases agree with TRBD2. The CDR3 totals 16 residues. Losses at the gene ends were 8 bases for V and 0 bases for J; bases not matched to a gene: 10. Germline V CDR1 and CDR2: ENHRY, SYGVKD. DNA of the CDR3: TGTGCCATCGGCGGGGCTAGCGGGGCGTACCAAGAGACCCAGTACTTC. Translated, it gives CAIGGASGAYQETQYF.

This clonotype was seen ten or more times. The rearrangement links TRBV12-3 or TRBV12-4 to TRBJ1-1; D ambiguous. This CDR3 has 12 amino acids. The ends were cut back, 5 bases at V and 5 bases at J, with 9 bases in the middle. CDR3 sequence: CASSPRGTEAFF. The DNA for the CDR3 is TGTGCCAGCAGTCCACGGGGAACTGAAGCTTTCTTT.

This clonotype was counted only a few times. The chain couples TRBV6-4 to TRBJ2-1; 11 bases are a match to TRBD2. V shed 8 bases, J shed 11 bases, and the junction held 14 bases outside the gene matches. The CDR3 has 15 amino acids. Germline V gene lookup returns CDR1 MRHNA and CDR2 SNTAGT. CDR3 sequence (DNA): TGTGCCAGCGCCCAAGATGGGCTAGCGGGAGGTCAGCAGTTCTTC. This sequence encodes CASAQDGLAGGQQFF.

This clonotype has just a few counts. The chain carries TRBV7-9 and TRBJ2-1; D remains unclear. Trimming removed 2 bases at V and 8 bases at J, with 10 bases between. The CDR3 runs to 13 residues. Germline V gene lookup returns CDR1 SEHNR and CDR2 FQNEAQ (reference sequence). CDR3 amino acids: CASSLQGRDEQFF. The CDR3 coding sequence is TGTGCCAGCAGCTTACAAGGTCGGGATGAGCAGTTCTTC.

The rearrangement links TRBV7-2 to TRBJ2-3; a weak D match, TRBD2 (5 bases). CDR3 length: 14 amino acids. CDR1 is SGHTA, CDR2 FQGNSA, per germline. V was pared by 5 bases and J by 6 bases, with 15 bases between. The CDR3 loop is CASSRRRTWDTQYF. CDR3 DNA sequence: TGTGCCAGCAGCCGACGGAGGACGTGGGATACGCAGTATTTT.

In this sample, this clonotype turned up a few times. The rearrangement joins TRBV2 to TRBJ2-5, with a possible D match to TRBD2 (5 bases). Trimming took off 6 bases at V and 0 bases at J, with 11 bases between the two ends. The CDR3 spans 14 residues. Germline V gene sequence: CDR1 SNHLY, CDR2 FYNNEI. DNA of the CDR3: TGTGCCAGCAGGGCGACTACACACCAAGAGACCCAGTACTTC. This gives the protein CASRATTHQETQYF.

V gene TRBV6-1 combines with J gene TRBJ1-6; no reliable D call. The V end was cut by 5 bases, the J end by 7 bases, with 15 bases between. In germline, CDR1 is MNHNS, CDR2 SASEGT. The CDR3 contains 15 residues. The CDR3 here is CASSPSRQGNSPLHF. The CDR3 DNA reads as TGTGCCAGCAGTCCCTCCCGGCAAGGCAATTCACCCCTCCACTTT.

This clonotype was picked up a small number of times. The chain combines TRBV10-3 with TRBJ2-5; no clear D. V was cut by 4 bases and J by 5 bases, with 8 bases left in between. CDR3 length: 12 amino acids. The germline V gene has CDR1 ENHRY and CDR2 SYGVKD. The DNA for the CDR3 is TGTGCCATCAGTGCGGTGGGGGAGACCCAGTACTTC. It specifies CAISAVGETQYF.

The rearrangement uses TRBV5-1 and TRBJ1-3; no firm D call. CDR3 length: 13 amino acids. The germline CDR1 and CDR2 sequences are SGHRS and YFSETQ. V dropped 3 bases and J dropped 4 bases, with 8 bases sitting between them. The chain's CDR3 is CASSSFTGNTIYF. CDR3 DNA sequence: TGCGCCAGCAGCTCCTTTACAGGAAACACCATATATTTT.

This clonotype came up a few times. CDR3: CASSLSSSGYEQYF. CDR3 in DNA: TGTGCCAGCAGTTTATCCTCCTCCGGGTACGAGCAGTACTTC. V usage is TRBV27 and J usage is TRBJ2-7; D gene unclear. V shed 0 bases and J shed 4 bases, with 10 bases lying between them. Germline-derived CDR1 and CDR2 are MNHEY and SMNVEV (reference sequence). This CDR3 is 14 amino acids long.

In this sample, this clonotype turned up many times. This chain links TRBV27 with TRBJ1-2, with a tentative D call TRBD1 (5 bases). Deletions cut 0 bases from V and 4 bases from J, with 12 bases between. Germline CDR1 is MNHEY and CDR2 is SMNVEV (reference sequence). The CDR3 is 15 residues long. In DNA form, the CDR3 reads TGTGCCAGCAGTTTATCCGGGATCAGGGTCTATGGCTACACCTTC. Protein product: CASSLSGIRVYGYTF.

The V gene is TRBV25-1, the J gene TRBJ2-3; D is possibly TRBD2 (5 bases). The CDR3 extends over 15 amino acids. The germline V gene encodes CDR1 MGHDK and CDR2 SYGVNS. V was shortened by 2 bases and J by 3 bases, with 12 bases between the two germline ends. CDR3 amino acids: CASSEEGRQTDTQYF. For the CDR3, the DNA is TGTGCCAGCAGTGAAGAGGGCAGGCAGACAGATACGCAGTATTTT. Complete variable domain (other parts from reference TRBV25-1 and TRBJ2-3): EADIYQTPRYLVIGTGKKITLECSQTMGHDKMYWYQQDPGMELHLIHYSYGVNSTEKGDLSSESTVSRIRTEHFPLTLESARPSHTSQYLCASSEEGRQTDTQYFGPGTRLTVL.

The rearrangement links TRBV12-3 or TRBV12-4 to TRBJ2-2, with D hard to call. Trimming took off 10 bases at V and 0 bases at J, with 12 bases between the two ends. CDR3 size: 14 residues. The CDR3 DNA follows: TGTGCCACCGAGCAGGTTACGAACACCGGGGAGCTGTTTTTT. This encodes CATEQVTNTGELFF.

With regard to this clonotype: At one end, the junction sequence differs from germline, possibly due to a read error. V usage is TRBV3-1 and J usage is TRBJ2-7; possibly TRBD1 for D (6 bases). The CDR3 sequence is 19 residues long. CDR1 is LGHDT, CDR2 YNNKEL, per germline (reference sequence). Written as DNA, the CDR3 is TGTGCCAGCTGCCAGATGGTCAATTACATAGACAGGAGCGGCTACGAGCAGTACTTC. Translated: CASCQMVNYIDRSGYEQYF.

The chain links TRBV10-2 to TRBJ2-7, with D possibly matching TRBD1 (5 bases). Germline V lookup: CDR1 WSHSY, CDR2 SAAADI. Trimming took off 6 bases at V and 5 bases at J, with 14 bases between the two ends. This CDR3 has 13 amino acids. The chain's CDR3 is CASSVDSFNEQYF. For the CDR3, the DNA is TGCGCCAGCAGCGTTGACAGTTTTAACGAGCAGTACTTC.